This passage covers 30 T cell receptor beta chains from one sample sequenced in a study of T-cell memory formation after mild COVID-19. TCRdb called the 5' RACE reads again in MiXCR, with one record for every CDR3 protein. The profile shows about 430,000 distinct CDR3 sequences, 24% of them singletons. Sequenced sample: PBMCs or a T cell subset sorted from them (not recorded which). The receptors were gathered from an adult woman who had mild COVID-19 (a few samples of this study predate the infection). Cell type and time point are not known.

This clonotype was detected many times. V usage is TRBV20-1 and J usage is TRBJ2-1, with 8 nucleotides matching TRBD2. This CDR3 is 11 amino acids long. CDR1 is DFQATT, CDR2 SNEGSKA, per germline (reference sequence). Germline trimming cut 5 bases from V and 8 bases from J; bases unmatched to any gene: 2. The CDR3 region is CSAWTSYEQFF. The CDR3 DNA reads as TGCAGTGCTTGGACTAGCTATGAGCAGTTCTTC.

The CDR3 DNA sequence: TGCGCCAGCAGCCAGCGCTGGGATAGTGTTTACGAGCAGTACTTC. As protein: CASSQRWDSVYEQYF. The V and J genes are TRBV4-1 and TRBJ2-7; no firm D call. Germline V gene sequence: CDR1 MGHRA, CDR2 YSYEKL. The CDR3 spans 15 residues. V was trimmed by 3 bases and J by 4 bases, leaving 16 bases between them.

There are many counts of this clonotype. This chain connects TRBV5-1 to TRBJ2-5, with 8 bases aligning to TRBD1. The CDR3 sequence is 15 residues long. After removal of 5 bases from V and 2 bases from J, the junction contained 8 bases not matched to a gene. Germline V lookup: CDR1 SGHRS, CDR2 YFSETQ. The CDR3 region has the DNA TGCGCCAGCAGACCCGGAGGGACAGGTCAAGAGACCCAGTACTTC. Its protein is CASRPGGTGQETQYF.

This clonotype was seen more than once but under ten times. The V and J genes are TRBV12-3 or TRBV12-4 and TRBJ2-2; no clear D gene. This CDR3 is built from 11 residues. V was cut by 5 bases and J by 6 bases, with 4 bases left in between. This CDR3 is CASSNPGELFF. CDR3 DNA: TGTGCCAGCAGTAACCCCGGGGAGCTGTTTTTT.

CDR3 in amino acids: CSGRQGAGNEKLFF. CDR3 nucleotides: TGCAGTGGGAGACAGGGGGCTGGTAATGAAAAACTGTTTTTT. The chain joins TRBV20-1 to TRBJ1-4, with 10 bases fitting TRBD1. This CDR3 is 14 amino acids long. J gave up 4 bases and V 7 bases, and 6 bases lay outside the gene matches. From germline, CDR1 is DFQATT and CDR2 SNEGSKA (reference sequence).

The chain joins TRBV5-1 to TRBJ1-6, with no clear D. The CDR3 has 13 amino acids. V was cut by 1 base and J by 7 bases, with 6 bases left in between. The germline gives CDR1 SGHRS, CDR2 YFSETQ. The CDR3: CASSLNWNSPLHF. The CDR3 coding sequence is TGCGCCAGCAGCTTGAATTGGAATTCACCCCTCCACTTT.

This clonotype was seen more than once but under ten times. The chain employs TRBV29-1 and TRBJ2-5; either TRBD1 or TRBD2 may fit D (5 bases each). Looked up from germline, CDR1 is SQVTM and CDR2 is ANQGSEA. The CDR3 has 13 residues. V dropped 4 bases and J dropped 5 bases, with 14 bases sitting between them. CDR3 in DNA: TGCAGCGTTGCTTATCGGGGCGGCGAGACCCAGTACTTC. It codes for CSVAYRGGETQYF.

This clonotype has a handful of counts. The chain carries TRBV5-1 and TRBJ2-2; 7 nucleotides match TRBD1. V shed 6 bases and J 1 base; nucleotides not matched to a gene: 6. CDR1 is SGHRS, CDR2 YFSETQ, per germline. The CDR3 has 15 residues. CDR3: CASKTGTVNTGELFF. The DNA for the CDR3 is TGCGCCAGCAAAACCGGGACAGTGAACACCGGGGAGCTGTTTTTT.

The chain uses TRBV7-9 and TRBJ2-1; possibly TRBD1 or TRBD2 for D (5 bases each). V lost 0 bases, J lost 7 bases, and 16 bases lay in between. Germline CDR1 and CDR2: SEHNR and FQNEAQ (reference sequence). The CDR3 is 16 amino acids. This CDR3 reads CASSLAITGTRNEQFF. The CDR3 DNA is TGTGCCAGCAGCTTAGCGATAACCGGGACCCGAAATGAGCAGTTCTTC.

The rearrangement links TRBV5-1 to TRBJ2-6; D not resolved. Trimming removed 4 bases at V and 0 bases at J, with 2 bases between. The CDR3 contains 13 residues. Germline loops: CDR1 SGHRS, CDR2 YFSETQ. CDR3 sequence (DNA): TGCGCCAGCAGCGTCTCTGGGGCCAACGTCCTGACTTTC. The encoded protein is CASSVSGANVLTF.

The J gene is TRBJ1-5, the V gene TRBV7-9; no clear D. Trimming removed 5 bases at V and 3 bases at J, with 8 bases between. The CDR3 covers 13 residues. CDR1 and CDR2 (germline): SEHNR, FQNEAQ (reference sequence). The DNA for the CDR3 is TGTGCCAGCAGCACCTTACCCAATCAGCCCCAGCATTTT. Amino acid sequence: CASSTLPNQPQHF.

V and J are TRBV7-9 and TRBJ1-1; D is perhaps TRBD1 (6 bases). Germline V gene lookup returns CDR1 SEHNR and CDR2 FQNEAQ (reference sequence). Trimming took 5 bases from V and 1 from J, leaving 11 bases between them. This CDR3 has 14 residues. The CDR3 spells CASSAQQGNTEAFF. DNA of the CDR3: TGTGCCAGCAGCGCTCAACAGGGGAACACTGAAGCTTTCTTT.

The V and J genes are TRBV7-6 and TRBJ2-5, with TRBD2 matching 11 bases. Trimming cost V 9 bases and J 1 base; bases outside gene matches: 7. Germline-derived CDR1 and CDR2 are SGHVS and FNYEAQ. There are 15 residues in the CDR3. The CDR3 DNA sequence: TGTGCCAGTTCCCGACTAGCGGGAATCCAAGAGACCCAGTACTTC. It yields the protein CASSRLAGIQETQYF.

The V call is TRBV2, the J call TRBJ2-2; TRBD1 agrees at 7 bases. With 8 bases clipped from V and 5 bases from J, the junction kept 5 bases outside the gene matches. CDR1 SNHLY and CDR2 FYNNEI come from the germline V gene. This CDR3 region has 13 residues. This chain's CDR3 is CASSRGWTGELFF. CDR3 DNA: TGTGCCAGCTCCAGGGGGTGGACCGGGGAGCTGTTTTTT.

The chain joins TRBV4-1 to TRBJ2-3, with D unresolved. The CDR3 covers 15 residues. The germline V and J ends were trimmed by 0 bases and 3 bases, with 10 bases remaining between them. The germline V gene has CDR1 MGHRA and CDR2 YSYEKL. The CDR3 spells CASSQERRRTDTQYF. CDR3 DNA: TGCGCCAGCAGCCAAGAAAGGCGCAGAACAGATACGCAGTATTTT.

The chain is built from TRBV7-2 and TRBJ2-1; 11 bases are a match to TRBD2. Trimming removed 4 bases from V and 7 bases from J; junction bases left unmatched: 6. This CDR3 has 15 residues. Germline CDR1 is SGHTA and CDR2 is FQGNSA. The CDR3 DNA is TGTGCCAGCAGCTATACAGGGACTAGCGGAAATGAGCAGTTCTTC. Translation: CASSYTGTSGNEQFF.

The chain couples TRBV11-1 to TRBJ1-6, with TRBD1 identical over 7 bases. This CDR3 is built from 14 residues. V gave up 0 bases and J gave up 7 bases; unmatched junction bases: 0. Germline CDR1 reads SGHAT; CDR2 reads FQDESV (reference sequence). The CDR3 protein is CASSLATGNSPLHF. The CDR3 bases are TGTGCCAGCAGCTTAGCGACAGGGAATTCACCCCTCCACTTT. Based on the CDR3 plus reference TRBV11-1 and TRBJ1-6, the full variable domain is EAEVAQSPRYKITEKSQAVAFWCDPISGHATLYWYRQILGQGPELLVQFQDESVVDDSQLPKDRFSAERLKGVDSTLKIQPAELGDSAMYLCASSLATGNSPLHFGNGTRLTVT.

The chain is built from TRBV6-2 or TRBV6-3 and TRBJ2-1; 7 bases match TRBD1. There are 17 residues in the CDR3. In germline, CDR1 is MNHEY, CDR2 SVGEGT. The trim removed 5 bases at V and 9 bases at J, leaving 19 bases unmatched. CDR3 sequence: CASSTNKRQGWGSEQFF. CDR3 DNA sequence: TGTGCCAGCAGTACGAACAAAAGACAGGGTTGGGGTAGTGAGCAGTTCTTC.

This chain connects TRBV5-1 to TRBJ2-5; 9 positions match TRBD2. The V gene end was trimmed by 4 bases and the J gene end by 1 base; junction bases not matched to a gene: 8. Germline assignment: CDR1 SGHRS and CDR2 YFSETQ. The CDR3 contains 16 residues. Here the CDR3 DNA reads TGCGCCAGCAGCACCCTGACTAGCGGAGGCCAAGAGACCCAGTACTTC. This gives the protein CASSTLTSGGQETQYF.

This clonotype was counted only a few times. The rearrangement uses TRBV3-1 and TRBJ1-2; possible D gene TRBD1, 6 bases. Between the trimmed V and J ends, which lost 4 bases and 10 bases, there was a span of 16 bases. Germline V gene sequence: CDR1 LGHDT, CDR2 YNNKEL (reference sequence). This CDR3 comprises 13 residues. CDR3 bases: TGTGCCAGCAGCCCCGGAGACAGGCCCTTCTACACCTTC. This gives the protein CASSPGDRPFYTF.

This clonotype was detected a few times. The V gene is TRBV7-2, the J gene TRBJ2-7, with D tentatively TRBD2 (6 bases). V was shortened by 0 bases and J by 3 bases, with 12 bases between the two germline ends. Germline CDR1 SGHTA, CDR2 FQGNSA. The CDR3 loop spans 15 amino acids. CDR3 amino acids: CASSLAVAARYEQYF. The CDR3 region has the DNA TGTGCCAGCAGCTTAGCTGTAGCGGCCCGCTACGAGCAGTACTTC.

As regards this clonotype: Its ends do not fully match the called genes, so a read error is possible. This chain connects TRBV7-7 to TRBJ2-3, with unresolved D. The CDR3 contains 13 residues. Germline V CDR1 and CDR2: SSHAT, FNYEAQ (reference sequence). The CDR3 nucleotides read TGTGCTAGCAGCACTGACAGCACAGATACGCAGTATTTT. It is translated as CASSTDSTDTQYF.

Only a few counts were recorded for this clonotype. The chain employs TRBV5-5 and TRBJ2-7; D is unclear. The CDR3 covers 13 residues. Trimming pared 3 bases from V and 4 bases from J, leaving 11 bases between. Germline loops: CDR1 SGHKS, CDR2 YYEKEE (reference sequence). The CDR3 DNA reads as TGTGCCAGCAGCTCAGGCTCGGGTTACGAGCAGTACTTC. Translation gives CASSSGSGYEQYF.

This clonotype was counted a few times. The rearrangement links TRBV7-6 to TRBJ1-2; 7 nucleotides match TRBD1. The CDR3 totals 13 residues. CDR1 is SGHVS, CDR2 FNYEAQ, per germline. The trim removed 5 bases at V and 4 bases at J, leaving 4 bases unmatched. DNA for the CDR3: TGTGCCAGCAGCGCGGGACAGCTCTATGGCTACACCTTC. The encoded protein is CASSAGQLYGYTF.

The chain uses TRBV11-1 and TRBJ1-1; TRBD1 aligns across 7 bases. This CDR3 has 15 amino acids. Germline V gene sequence: CDR1 SGHAT, CDR2 FQDESV (reference sequence). With V trimmed by 5 bases and J by 2 bases, 8 bases remained unmatched. The CDR3 bases are TGTGCCAGCAGCCACGGGACAGCAAGAAACACTGAAGCTTTCTTT. Residues: CASSHGTARNTEAFF. The variable domain in full, with the rest retrieved from reference TRBV11-1 and TRBJ1-1, is EAEVAQSPRYKITEKSQAVAFWCDPISGHATLYWYRQILGQGPELLVQFQDESVVDDSQLPKDRFSAERLKGVDSTLKIQPAELGDSAMYLCASSHGTARNTEAFFGQGTRLTVV.

The count of this clonotype is one. The rearrangement joins TRBV20-1 to TRBJ2-1, with D maybe TRBD2 (6 bases). Germline V lookup: CDR1 DFQATT, CDR2 SNEGSKA (reference sequence). The CDR3 sequence is 15 residues long. With 0 bases removed from V and 4 bases from J, the gap between germline ends came to 13 bases. CDR3 bases: TGCAGTGCTAGAGATCGGGCTAGCGAGTACAATGAGCAGTTCTTC. It yields the protein CSARDRASEYNEQFF.

As concerns this clonotype: This could be a read error, since a much larger clone is one nucleotide away. The chain is built from TRBV7-3 and TRBJ2-2; a possible D gene is TRBD2 (5 bases). This CDR3 comprises 15 residues. CDR1 SGHTA and CDR2 FQGTGA come from the germline V gene. In DNA form, the CDR3 reads TGTGCCAGCAGCTTAACCACGCATAGCACCGGGAAGCTGTTTTTT. As protein: CASSLTTHSTGKLFF.

The V and J genes are TRBV5-1 and TRBJ2-1; D uncertain. The V and J ends lost 4 bases and 2 bases respectively, with 10 bases between them. The germline V gene has CDR1 SGHRS and CDR2 YFSETQ. This CDR3 comprises 14 residues. The CDR3 region has the DNA TGCGCCAGCAGCCCCTCGAATGCCTACAATGAGCAGTTCTTC. As protein: CASSPSNAYNEQFF.

This chain connects TRBV29-1 to TRBJ2-4, with D possibly being TRBD2 (6 bases). Germline lookup yields CDR1 SQVTM and CDR2 ANQGSEA. The CDR3 runs 13 residues. Trimming took 7 bases from V and 6 from J, leaving 16 bases between them. The CDR3 reads CSGRRGASNIQYF. The DNA for the CDR3 is TGCAGCGGGAGGAGGGGTGCCTCAAACATTCAGTACTTC.

The chain has TRBV5-1 and TRBJ1-2; no clear D gene. V was shortened by 2 bases and J by 6 bases, with 11 bases between the two germline ends. Germline V gene lookup returns CDR1 SGHRS and CDR2 YFSETQ. The CDR3 is 13 amino acids. As DNA, the CDR3 is TGCGCCAGCAGCTTCGAGCAGACCCATGGCTACACCTTC. Its protein is CASSFEQTHGYTF. The full variable domain, rest sourced from reference TRBV5-1 and TRBJ1-2, is KAGVTQTPRYLIKTRGQQVTLSCSPISGHRSVSWYQQTPGQGLQFLFEYFSETQRNKGNFPGRFSGRQFSNSRSEMNVSTLELGDSALYLCASSFEQTHGYTFGSGTRLTVV.